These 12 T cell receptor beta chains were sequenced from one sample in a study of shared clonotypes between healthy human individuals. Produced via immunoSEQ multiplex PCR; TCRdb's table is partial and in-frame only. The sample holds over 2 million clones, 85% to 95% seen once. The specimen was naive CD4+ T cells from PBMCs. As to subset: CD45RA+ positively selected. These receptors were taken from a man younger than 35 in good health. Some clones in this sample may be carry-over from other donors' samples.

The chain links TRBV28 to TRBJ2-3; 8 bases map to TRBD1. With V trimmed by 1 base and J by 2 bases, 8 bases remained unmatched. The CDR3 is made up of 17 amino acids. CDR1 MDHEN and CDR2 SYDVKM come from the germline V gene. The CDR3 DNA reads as TGTGCCAGCAGTTTATTAACCGGGACAGGAGACACAGATACGCAGTATTTT. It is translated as CASSLLTGTGDTDTQYF.

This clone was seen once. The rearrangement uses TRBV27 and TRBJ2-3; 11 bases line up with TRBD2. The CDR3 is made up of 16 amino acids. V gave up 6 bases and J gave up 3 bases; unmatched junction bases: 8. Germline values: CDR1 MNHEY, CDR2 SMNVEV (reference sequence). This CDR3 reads CASRMRLAGQTDTQYF. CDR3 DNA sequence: TGTGCCAGCAGGATGAGACTAGCGGGACAAACAGATACGCAGTATTTT.

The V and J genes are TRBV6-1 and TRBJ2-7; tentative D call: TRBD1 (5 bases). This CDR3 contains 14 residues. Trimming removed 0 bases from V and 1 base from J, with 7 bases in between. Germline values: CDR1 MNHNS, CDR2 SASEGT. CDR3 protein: CASSEAQGSYEQYF. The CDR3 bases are TGTGCCAGCAGTGAAGCGCAGGGATCCTACGAGCAGTACTTC.

CDR3 region: CARTRARARGICNQPQHF. The CDR3 coding sequence is TGTGCCAGAACCCGAGCGAGGGCCAGGGGGATTTGCAATCAGCCCCAGCATTTT. The chain links TRBV5-3 to TRBJ1-5; 7 bases map to TRBD1. TRBV5-3 is an ORF, with its function uncertain. The CDR3 has 18 amino acids. With 6 bases clipped from V and 2 bases from J, the junction kept 17 bases outside the gene matches.

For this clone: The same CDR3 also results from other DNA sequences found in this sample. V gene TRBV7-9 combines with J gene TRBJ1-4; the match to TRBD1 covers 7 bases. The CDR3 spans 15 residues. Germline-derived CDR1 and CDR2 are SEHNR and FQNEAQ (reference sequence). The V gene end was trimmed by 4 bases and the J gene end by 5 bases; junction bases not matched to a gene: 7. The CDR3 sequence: CASSSRTGANEKLFF. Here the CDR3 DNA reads TGTGCCAGCAGCTCGAGGACAGGAGCCAATGAAAAACTGTTTTTT.

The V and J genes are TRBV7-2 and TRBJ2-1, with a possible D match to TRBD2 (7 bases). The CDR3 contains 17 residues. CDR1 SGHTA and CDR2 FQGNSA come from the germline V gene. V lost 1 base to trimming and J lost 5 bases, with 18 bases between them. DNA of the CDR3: TGTGCCAGCAGCTTAGGCGGGGGCGGGCCCCGTAACAATGAGCAGTTCTTC. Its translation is CASSLGGGGPRNNEQFF.

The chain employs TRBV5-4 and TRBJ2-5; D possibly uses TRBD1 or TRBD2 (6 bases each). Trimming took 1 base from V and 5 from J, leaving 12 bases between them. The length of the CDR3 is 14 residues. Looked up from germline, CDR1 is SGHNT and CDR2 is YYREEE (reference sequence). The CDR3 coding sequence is TGTGCCAGCAGCTTGAGGGGGGTGGGTGAGACCCAGTACTTC. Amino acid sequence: CASSLRGVGETQYF.

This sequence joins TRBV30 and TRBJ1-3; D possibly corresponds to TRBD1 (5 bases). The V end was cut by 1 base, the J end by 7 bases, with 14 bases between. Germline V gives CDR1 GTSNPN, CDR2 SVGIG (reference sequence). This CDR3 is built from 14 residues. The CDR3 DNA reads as TGTGCCTGGAGTGATACAGGACTCCTCAACACCATATATTTT. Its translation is CAWSDTGLLNTIYF.

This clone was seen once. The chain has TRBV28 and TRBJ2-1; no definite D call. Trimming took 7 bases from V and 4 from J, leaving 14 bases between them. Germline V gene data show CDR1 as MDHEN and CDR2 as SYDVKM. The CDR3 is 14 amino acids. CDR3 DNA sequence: TGTGCCAGCAATTACCCCACCCCTTACAATGAGCAGTTCTTC. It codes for CASNYPTPYNEQFF.

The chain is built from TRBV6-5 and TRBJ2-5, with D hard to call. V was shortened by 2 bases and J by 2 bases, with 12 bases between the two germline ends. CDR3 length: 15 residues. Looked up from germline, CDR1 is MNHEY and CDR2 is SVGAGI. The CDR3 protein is CASSYQSPLQETQYF. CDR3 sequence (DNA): TGTGCCAGCAGTTACCAGAGCCCGTTACAAGAGACCCAGTACTTC.

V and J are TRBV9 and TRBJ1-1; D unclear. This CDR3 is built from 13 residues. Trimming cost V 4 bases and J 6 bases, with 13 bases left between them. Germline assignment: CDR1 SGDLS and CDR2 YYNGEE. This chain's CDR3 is CASSPRRQAEAFF. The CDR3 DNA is TGTGCCAGCAGCCCGCGCCGACAAGCTGAAGCTTTCTTT.

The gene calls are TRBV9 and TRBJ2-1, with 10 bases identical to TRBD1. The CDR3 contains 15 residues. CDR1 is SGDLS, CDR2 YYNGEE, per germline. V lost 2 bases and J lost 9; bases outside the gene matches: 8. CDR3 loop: CASSVTGTGVGEQFF. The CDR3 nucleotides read TGTGCCAGCAGCGTGACCGGGACAGGGGTGGGTGAGCAGTTCTTC.